Following are 27 T cell receptor beta chains from one sample sequenced in a study of regulatory T cells in long-lasting Graves disease. The time point: newly diagnosed GD, antithyroid drugs for less than 3 months. Extracted PBMC RNA gave rise to the TCR library. CDR3-region Arm-PCR and iRepertoire HTBI primers produced the TCR beta libraries. Via MiXCR, TCRdb re-called the multiplex PCR reads, giving one row per CDR3 protein. The sample holds a few hundred thousand distinct CDR3 sequences, roughly 17% seen once. These data are also associated with another study on T cells in Graves' hyperthyroidism and ophthalmopathy.

The sample here was peripheral blood mononuclear cells (PBMCs), taken at new diagnosis, from a patient treated with antithyroid drugs. These receptors were obtained from a man in his forties with Graves disease.

The table lists this clonotype with a few counts. A clone one base away is much larger, so this may be a read error. The chain uses TRBV2 and TRBJ1-5; D call uncertain. This CDR3 spans 13 amino acids. V was shortened by 3 bases and J by 2 bases, with 5 bases between the two germline ends. Germline assignment: CDR1 SNHLY and CDR2 FYNNEI. The DNA for the CDR3 is TGTGCCAGCAGTGACTGGGGCAATCAGCCCCAGCATTTT. The encoded protein is CASSDWGNQPQHF.

This clonotype was picked up many times. V and J are TRBV28 and TRBJ1-5; D unresolved. The germline V gene encodes CDR1 MDHEN and CDR2 SYDVKM. This CDR3 contains 14 residues. The ends were cut back, 5 bases at V and 5 bases at J, with 13 bases in the middle. CDR3: CASSLPEAHQPQHF. CDR3 bases: TGTGCCAGCAGTCTACCGGAAGCCCATCAGCCCCAGCATTTT.

This clonotype has ten or more counts. The chain links TRBV20-1 to TRBJ2-1; a possible D gene is TRBD2 (5 bases). The CDR3 is 11 amino acids. Germline V gene lookup returns CDR1 DFQATT and CDR2 SNEGSKA (reference sequence). Trimming removed 7 bases at V and 13 bases at J, with 17 bases between. CDR3 sequence: CSGAATGFQFF. The DNA of the CDR3 is TGCAGTGGTGCGGCGACGGGGTTCCAGTTCTTC.

The chain combines TRBV27 with TRBJ2-4; a weak D match, TRBD2 (7 bases). Trimming cost V 7 bases and J 2 bases, with 15 bases left between them. The CDR3 has 15 amino acids. CDR1 and CDR2 (germline): MNHEY, SMNVEV (reference sequence). The CDR3: CASTPRGAPKNIQYF. CDR3 DNA sequence: TGTGCCAGCACTCCCCGGGGGGCCCCCAAAAACATTCAGTACTTC.

This clonotype was observed at least ten times. The chain recombines TRBV7-2 with TRBJ2-3; 12 positions agree with TRBD2. Unmatched junction bases numbered 4, after V lost 1 base and J lost 5 bases. Germline V lookup: CDR1 SGHTA, CDR2 FQGNSA. The CDR3 has 16 amino acids. DNA of the CDR3: TGTGCCAGCAGCTTAGGACTAGCGGGGGCCTTAGATACGCAGTATTTT. Protein sequence: CASSLGLAGALDTQYF.

This clonotype was seen repeatedly, ten times or more. The chain employs TRBV12-3 or TRBV12-4 and TRBJ2-2, with 10 bases identical to TRBD2. CDR3 size: 21 residues. The J segment lost 4 bases and the V segment lost 0 bases, leaving 17 bases of the junction unmatched. CDR3 DNA: TGTGCCAGCAGTTTAGCGCTGTGGCTAGCGGGGGCCATCGGAGGCACCGGGGAGCTGTTTTTT. This translates into CASSLALWLAGAIGGTGELFF.

The rearrangement links TRBV3-1 to TRBJ1-2; D is uncertain. Trimming shortened V by 3 bases and J by 8 bases, and 19 bases separated the two germline ends. This CDR3 has 15 residues. Germline V CDR1 and CDR2: LGHDT, YNNKEL (reference sequence). CDR3 residues: CASSQSEKALGGYTF. CDR3 in DNA: TGTGCCAGCAGCCAGTCTGAGAAGGCCCTGGGAGGCTACACCTTC.

This clonotype occurred many times. This chain uses TRBV6-2 or TRBV6-3 with TRBJ2-5; 15 bases align to TRBD2. This CDR3 is built from 19 residues. Germline CDR1 is MNHEY and CDR2 is SVGEGT. V lost 2 bases to trimming and J lost 0 bases; unmatched junction nucleotides: 7. CDR3 in amino acids: CASSYPGLAGGLNQETQYF. The CDR3 nucleotides are TGTGCCAGCAGTTACCCGGGACTAGCGGGGGGCCTAAACCAAGAGACCCAGTACTTC.

Comments on this clonotype: With a far larger clone one base away, a read error is the likely cause. This chain joins TRBV6-9 and TRBJ2-7; a weak D match, TRBD2 (5 bases). This CDR3 comprises 12 residues. CDR1 and CDR2 (germline): MNHGY, SVAAGI. This CDR3 is CVSSWTGYEQYF. CDR3 coding DNA: TGTGTCAGCAGTTGGACTGGCTACGAGCAGTACTTC.

The V and J genes are TRBV7-8 and TRBJ2-7; weak D call: TRBD1 (6 bases). Germline CDR1 reads SGHVS; CDR2 reads FQNEAQ. CDR3 size: 14 residues. V was pared by 5 bases and J by 2 bases, with 13 bases between. CDR3 amino acids: CASSPTGSAYEQYF. CDR3 DNA sequence: TGTGCCAGCAGCCCCACAGGGTCCGCCTACGAGCAGTACTTC.

The chain couples TRBV27 to TRBJ2-2; maybe TRBD2 (5 bases). The germline V gene has CDR1 MNHEY and CDR2 SMNVEV (reference sequence). This CDR3 spans 13 amino acids. The chain's CDR3 is CVIRDANTGELFF. The CDR3 DNA follows: TGTGTAATACGGGATGCGAACACCGGGGAGCTGTTTTTT.

This clonotype was picked up many times. V gene TRBV5-1 combines with J gene TRBJ1-2; perhaps TRBD1 as D (6 bases). V was clipped by 1 base and J by 4 bases, with 14 bases between them. The CDR3 loop spans 15 amino acids. CDR1 SGHRS and CDR2 YFSETQ come from the germline V gene. The CDR3 region has the DNA TGCGCCAGCAGCTTGATTACAGGGAAGATCTATGGCTACACCTTC. This gives the protein CASSLITGKIYGYTF.

This clonotype was detected many times. This chain joins TRBV5-8 and TRBJ1-1, with a possible D match to TRBD1 (5 bases). The V and J ends lost 4 bases and 1 base respectively, with 11 bases between them. The CDR3 has 14 residues. Germline V gives CDR1 SGHTS, CDR2 YDEGEE. The CDR3 DNA is TGTGCCAGCAGCAAAATGAGGGGGAACACTGAAGCTTTCTTT. Its translation is CASSKMRGNTEAFF.

This clonotype was observed at least ten times. The J gene is TRBJ2-5, the V gene TRBV24-1, with D unresolved. There are 14 residues in the CDR3. Germline CDR1 reads KGHDR; CDR2 reads SFDVKD. V dropped 4 bases and J dropped 7 bases, with 15 bases sitting between them. The DNA of the CDR3 is TGTGCCACCAGTGACTCAACTATGCTAGGGACCCAGTACTTC. Translating it yields CATSDSTMLGTQYF.

This clonotype was observed at least ten times. V is TRBV10-3 and J is TRBJ2-2; D not certain. The CDR3 contains 13 residues. Trimming took off 7 bases at V and 7 bases at J, with 13 bases between the two ends. The V gene's germline CDR1 is ENHRY and CDR2 SYGVKD. CDR3 region: CAITGYHNGELFF. The DNA of the CDR3 is TGTGCCATCACTGGATATCATAACGGGGAGCTGTTTTTT.

This clonotype was seen a handful of times. This rearrangement joins TRBV18 to TRBJ2-1; 7 bases are a match to TRBD1. Germline CDR1 KGHSH, CDR2 LQKENI. V lost 6 bases, J lost 0 bases, and 11 bases stayed unmatched. CDR3 length: 17 residues. The CDR3 protein is CASSPISGGSSYNEQFF. The DNA for the CDR3 is TGTGCCAGCTCCCCAATCTCAGGGGGAAGCTCCTACAATGAGCAGTTCTTC.

This clonotype was counted at least ten times. The V and J genes are TRBV5-1 and TRBJ2-2; either TRBD1 or TRBD2 may fit D (6 bases each). Germline V lookup: CDR1 SGHRS, CDR2 YFSETQ. The V and J ends lost 0 bases and 5 bases respectively, with 14 bases between them. The CDR3 runs to 16 residues. CDR3 residues: CASSLGQAGYTGELFF. The CDR3, as DNA: TGCGCCAGCAGCTTGGGACAGGCGGGATATACCGGGGAGCTGTTTTTT.

The chain uses TRBV5-4 and TRBJ2-6; 14 positions agree with TRBD2. V trimming: 5 bases; J trimming: 0 bases; junction bases outside the gene matches: 4. Germline CDR1 is SGHNT and CDR2 is YYREEE (reference sequence). The CDR3 length is 18 residues. CDR3 coding DNA: TGTGCCAGCAGTTTTGGACTAGCGGGGGGCTCTGGGGCCAACGTCCTGACTTTC. Encoded protein: CASSFGLAGGSGANVLTF.

This clonotype was detected many times. The CDR3 is CSALTGGSTEAFF. CDR3 sequence (DNA): TGCAGTGCTCTCACAGGGGGGAGCACTGAAGCTTTCTTT. This chain connects TRBV20-1 to TRBJ1-1; 8 bases align to TRBD1. Germline assignment: CDR1 DFQATT and CDR2 SNEGSKA (reference sequence). The CDR3 runs to 13 residues. The junction had 6 bases not matched to a gene; V was cut back by 5 bases and J by 4 bases.

Many counts were recorded for this clonotype. The chain links TRBV7-2 to TRBJ2-1; possibly TRBD1 for D (5 bases). The germline gives CDR1 SGHTA, CDR2 FQGNSA. Trimming stripped 3 bases from V and 6 bases from J, with 12 bases between. The CDR3 covers 14 residues. CDR3 residues: CASSLDIASNEQFF. Written as DNA, the CDR3 is TGTGCCAGCAGCTTGGACATCGCCTCCAATGAGCAGTTCTTC.

The rearrangement joins TRBV2 to TRBJ2-3; 9 positions agree with TRBD2. The CDR3 sequence is 14 residues long. With 1 base clipped from V and 7 bases from J, the junction kept 3 bases outside the gene matches. Germline CDR1 SNHLY, CDR2 FYNNEI. The CDR3: CASSEGTSDYTQYF. CDR3 nucleotide sequence: TGTGCCAGCAGTGAAGGGACTAGCGACTATACGCAGTATTTT.

This clonotype was observed a few times. The V gene is TRBV7-8, the J gene TRBJ1-4; TRBD1 is a possible D gene (6 bases). V was clipped by 5 bases and J by 7 bases, with 14 bases between them. This CDR3 contains 14 residues. From germline, CDR1 is SGHVS and CDR2 FQNEAQ. CDR3: CASSRRGTGEKLFF. The CDR3, as DNA: TGTGCCAGCAGCCGCAGGGGAACGGGTGAAAAACTGTTTTTT.

This clonotype has a count of ten or more. V and J are TRBV11-2 and TRBJ2-1; TRBD1 is a possible D gene (5 bases). This CDR3 comprises 13 residues. Trimming took off 5 bases at V and 10 bases at J, with 15 bases between the two ends. Germline-derived CDR1 and CDR2 are SGHAT and FQNNGV. CDR3 residues: CASSPHRGREQFF. CDR3 nucleotide sequence: TGTGCCAGCAGCCCCCATAGGGGTCGGGAGCAGTTCTTC.

Ten or more counts support this clonotype. The rearrangement joins TRBV12-3 or TRBV12-4 to TRBJ1-6; tentatively, D is TRBD1 (5 bases). This CDR3 contains 14 residues. Trimming stripped 1 base from V and 10 bases from J, with 11 bases between. As DNA, the CDR3 is TGTGCCAGCAGTTTAGGGGTTGGGGGGTCACCCCTCCACTTT. This gives the protein CASSLGVGGSPLHF.

This clonotype was counted many times. The chain has TRBV24-1 and TRBJ2-6; TRBD1 aligns across 9 bases. The germline V gene encodes CDR1 KGHDR and CDR2 SFDVKD. The CDR3 loop spans 17 amino acids. Trimming took 9 bases from V and 0 from J; bases not matched to a gene: 8. The chain's CDR3 is CATSYRDRDSGANVLTF. The DNA of the CDR3 is TGTGCCACCTCCTACCGGGACAGGGACTCTGGGGCCAACGTCCTGACTTTC.

This clonotype came up many times. V and J are TRBV4-1 and TRBJ1-2, with TRBD1 as a possible D gene (5 bases). Between the trimmed V and J ends, which lost 1 base and 0 bases, there was a span of 24 bases. This CDR3 is 20 amino acids long. Germline CDR1 reads MGHRA; CDR2 reads YSYEKL. The CDR3 sequence: CASSQARNVVRGPSNYGYTF. CDR3 DNA: TGCGCCAGCAGCCAAGCACGGAACGTTGTGAGGGGACCGTCTAACTATGGCTACACCTTC.

This clonotype was counted at least ten times. The chain links TRBV20-1 to TRBJ1-4; 8 bases match TRBD1. The CDR3 has 15 residues. Germline-derived CDR1 and CDR2 are DFQATT and SNEGSKA (reference sequence). After removal of 1 base from V and 4 bases from J, the junction contained 5 bases not matched to a gene. The CDR3 protein is CSARGGQAYNEKLFF. CDR3 DNA: TGCAGTGCTAGAGGGGGACAGGCCTATAATGAAAAACTGTTTTTT.